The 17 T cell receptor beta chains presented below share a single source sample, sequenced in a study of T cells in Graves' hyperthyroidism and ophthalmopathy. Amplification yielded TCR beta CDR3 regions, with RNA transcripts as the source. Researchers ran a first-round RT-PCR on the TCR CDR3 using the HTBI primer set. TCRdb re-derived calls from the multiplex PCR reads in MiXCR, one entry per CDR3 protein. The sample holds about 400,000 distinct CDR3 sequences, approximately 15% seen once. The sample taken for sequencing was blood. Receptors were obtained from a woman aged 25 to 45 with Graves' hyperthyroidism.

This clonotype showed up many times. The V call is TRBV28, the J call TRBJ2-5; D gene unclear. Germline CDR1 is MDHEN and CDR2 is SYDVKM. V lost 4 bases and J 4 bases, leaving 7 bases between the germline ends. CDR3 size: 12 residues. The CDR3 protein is CASSSVGETQYF. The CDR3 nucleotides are TGTGCCAGCAGTTCCGTCGGAGAGACCCAGTACTTC.

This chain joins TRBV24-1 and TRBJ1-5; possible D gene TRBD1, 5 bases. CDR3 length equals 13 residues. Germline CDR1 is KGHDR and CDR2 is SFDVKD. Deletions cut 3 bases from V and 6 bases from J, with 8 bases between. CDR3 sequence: CATSDGGFQPQHF. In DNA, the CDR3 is TGTGCCACCAGTGATGGGGGGTTTCAGCCCCAGCATTTT.

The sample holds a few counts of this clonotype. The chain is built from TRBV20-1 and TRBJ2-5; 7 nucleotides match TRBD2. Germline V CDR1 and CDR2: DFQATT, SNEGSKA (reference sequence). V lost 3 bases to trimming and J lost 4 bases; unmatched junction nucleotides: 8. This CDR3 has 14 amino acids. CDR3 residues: CSASRSGTVETQYF. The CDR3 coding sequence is TGCAGTGCTAGCCGAAGCGGGACCGTAGAGACCCAGTACTTC.

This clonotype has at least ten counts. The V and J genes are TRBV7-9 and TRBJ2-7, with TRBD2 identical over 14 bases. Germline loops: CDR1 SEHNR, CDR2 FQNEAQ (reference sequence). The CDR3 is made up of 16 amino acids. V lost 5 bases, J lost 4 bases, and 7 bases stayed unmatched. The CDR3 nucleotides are TGTGCCAGCAGCAGAGGGACTAGCGGGAGAGAATACGAGCAGTACTTC. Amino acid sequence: CASSRGTSGREYEQYF.

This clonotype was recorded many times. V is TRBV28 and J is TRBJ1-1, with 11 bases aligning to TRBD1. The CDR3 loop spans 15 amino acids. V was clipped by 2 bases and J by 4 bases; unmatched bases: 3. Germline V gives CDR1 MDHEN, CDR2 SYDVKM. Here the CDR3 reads CASSLAGTGGTEAFF. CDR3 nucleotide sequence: TGTGCCAGCAGTTTAGCCGGGACAGGGGGCACTGAAGCTTTCTTT.

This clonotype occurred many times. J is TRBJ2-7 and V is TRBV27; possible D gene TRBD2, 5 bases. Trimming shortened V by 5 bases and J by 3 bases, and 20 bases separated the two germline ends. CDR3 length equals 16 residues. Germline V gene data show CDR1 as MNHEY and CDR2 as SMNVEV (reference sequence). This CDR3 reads CASSPVMRAPYYEQYF. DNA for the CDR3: TGTGCCAGCAGTCCGGTAATGAGGGCCCCTTACTACGAGCAGTACTTC.

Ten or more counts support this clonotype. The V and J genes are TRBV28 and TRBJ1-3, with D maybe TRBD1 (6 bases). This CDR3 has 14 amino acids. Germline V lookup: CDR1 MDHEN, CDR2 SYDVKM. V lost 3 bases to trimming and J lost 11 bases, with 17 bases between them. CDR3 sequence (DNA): TGTGCCAGCAGTTTGGCCCGGCAGGGGCTTTCCATATATTTT. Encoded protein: CASSLARQGLSIYF.

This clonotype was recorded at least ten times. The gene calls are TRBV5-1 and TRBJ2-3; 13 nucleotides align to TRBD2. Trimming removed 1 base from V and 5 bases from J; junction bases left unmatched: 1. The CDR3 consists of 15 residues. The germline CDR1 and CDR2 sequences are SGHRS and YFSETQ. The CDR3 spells CASSLRTSGGDTQYF. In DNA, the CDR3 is TGCGCCAGCAGCTTGCGGACTAGCGGGGGAGATACGCAGTATTTT.

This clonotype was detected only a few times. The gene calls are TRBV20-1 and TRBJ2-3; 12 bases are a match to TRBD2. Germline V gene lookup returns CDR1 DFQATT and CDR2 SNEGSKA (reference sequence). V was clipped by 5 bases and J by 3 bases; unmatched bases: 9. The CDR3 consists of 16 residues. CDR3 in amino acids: CSAPTPTSGRTDTQYF. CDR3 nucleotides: TGCAGTGCTCCAACTCCGACTAGCGGGAGAACAGATACGCAGTATTTT.

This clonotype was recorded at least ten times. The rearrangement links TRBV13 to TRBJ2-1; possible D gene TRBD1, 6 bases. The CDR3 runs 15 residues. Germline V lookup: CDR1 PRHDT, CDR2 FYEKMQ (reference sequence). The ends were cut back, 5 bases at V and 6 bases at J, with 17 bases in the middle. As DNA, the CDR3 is TGTGCCAGCAGCCCCTCTCCGGGACAAAGCAATGAGCAGTTCTTC. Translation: CASSPSPGQSNEQFF.

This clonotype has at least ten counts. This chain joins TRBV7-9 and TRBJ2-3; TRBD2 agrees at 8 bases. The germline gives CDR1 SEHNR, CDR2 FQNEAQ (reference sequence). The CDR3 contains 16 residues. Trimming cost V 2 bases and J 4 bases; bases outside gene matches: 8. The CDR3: CASSLKSGSPPDTQYF. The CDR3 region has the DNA TGTGCCAGCAGCTTAAAAAGCGGGAGTCCCCCAGATACGCAGTATTTT.

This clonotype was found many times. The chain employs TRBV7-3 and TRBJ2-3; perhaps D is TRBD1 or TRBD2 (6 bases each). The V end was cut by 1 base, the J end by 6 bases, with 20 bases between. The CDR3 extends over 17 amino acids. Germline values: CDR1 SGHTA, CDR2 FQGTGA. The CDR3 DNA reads TGTGCCAGCAGCTTAAACTTCCGGGGGCGAACCCCGGATACGCAGTATTTT. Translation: CASSLNFRGRTPDTQYF.

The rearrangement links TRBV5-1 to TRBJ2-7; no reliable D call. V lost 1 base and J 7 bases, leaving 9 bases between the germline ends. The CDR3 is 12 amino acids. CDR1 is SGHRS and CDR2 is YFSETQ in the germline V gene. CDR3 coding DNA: TGCGCCAGCAGCTTGAGCGAGAGGGAGCAGTACTTC. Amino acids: CASSLSEREQYF.

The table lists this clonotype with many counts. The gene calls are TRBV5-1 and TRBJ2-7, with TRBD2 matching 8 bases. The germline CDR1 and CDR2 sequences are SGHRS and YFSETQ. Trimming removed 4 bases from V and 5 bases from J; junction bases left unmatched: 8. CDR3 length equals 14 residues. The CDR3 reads CASSGSAGGDEQYF. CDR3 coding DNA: TGCGCCAGCAGCGGTTCGGCGGGAGGCGACGAGCAGTACTTC.

The CDR3 region has the DNA TGTGCCAGCAGCCTCCGGGAGCAGCAGTACTTC. Its translation is CASSLREQQYF. This sequence joins TRBV11-2 and TRBJ2-7; tentatively, D is TRBD2 (6 bases). The CDR3 covers 11 residues. Germline CDR1 is SGHAT and CDR2 is FQNNGV. V was pared by 5 bases and J by 8 bases, with 10 bases between.

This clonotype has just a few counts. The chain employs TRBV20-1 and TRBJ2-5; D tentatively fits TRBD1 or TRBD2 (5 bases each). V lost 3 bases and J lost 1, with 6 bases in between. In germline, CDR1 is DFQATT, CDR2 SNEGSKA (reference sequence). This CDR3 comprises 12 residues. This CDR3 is CSASGTQETQYF. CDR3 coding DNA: TGCAGTGCTAGCGGGACCCAAGAGACCCAGTACTTC.

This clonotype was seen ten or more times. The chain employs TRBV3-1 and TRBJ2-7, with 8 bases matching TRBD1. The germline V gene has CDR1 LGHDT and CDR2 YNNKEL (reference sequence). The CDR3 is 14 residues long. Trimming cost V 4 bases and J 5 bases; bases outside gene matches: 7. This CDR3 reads CASSRAGGVDEQYF. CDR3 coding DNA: TGTGCCAGCAGCCGGGCAGGGGGCGTCGACGAGCAGTACTTC.